This T cell receptor (beta chain) came from a study of blood T cell repertoires in COVID-19. Repertoires were generated with immunoSEQ multiplex PCR, while TCRdb's copy carries only in-frame clones and drops some. In the table there are approximately 180,000 clones, 80% to 95% of which are singletons. This CDR3 region has 15 residues. CDR1 and CDR2 from the germline V gene are ENHRY and SYGVKD. With regard to this clone: An end of the junction does not agree with germline; a read error may underlie this.

This clonotype was sampled from a middle-aged man with acute or convalescent COVID-19. Sequencing was done on a sample of peripheral blood. This chain connects TRBV10-3 to TRBJ2-3; 7 nucleotides align to TRBD2. The CDR3, as DNA: TGTGCCATCAGTGAGACCGAGACTAGCACGGATACGCAGTATTTT. Translated: CAISETETSTDTQYF.